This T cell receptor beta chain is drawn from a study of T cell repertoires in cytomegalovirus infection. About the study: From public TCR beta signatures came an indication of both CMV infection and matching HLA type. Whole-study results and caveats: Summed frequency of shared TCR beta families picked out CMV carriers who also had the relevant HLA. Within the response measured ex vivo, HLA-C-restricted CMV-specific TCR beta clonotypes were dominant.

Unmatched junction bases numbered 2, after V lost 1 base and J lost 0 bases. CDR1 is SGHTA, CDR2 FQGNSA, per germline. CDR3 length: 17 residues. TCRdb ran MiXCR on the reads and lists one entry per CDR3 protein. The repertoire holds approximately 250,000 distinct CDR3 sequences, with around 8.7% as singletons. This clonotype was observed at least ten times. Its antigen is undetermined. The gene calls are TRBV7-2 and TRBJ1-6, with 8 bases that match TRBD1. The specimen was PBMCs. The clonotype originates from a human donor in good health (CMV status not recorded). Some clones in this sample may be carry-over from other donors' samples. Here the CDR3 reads CASSLGTGGSYNSPLHF. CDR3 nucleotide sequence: TGTGCCAGCAGCTTAGGAACAGGGGGCTCCTATAATTCACCCCTCCACTTT.